Included here is one T cell receptor beta chain sequence, with context. Sequenced by immunoSEQ multiplex PCR; TCRdb stores in-frame clones only, minus some. This sample has some 390,000 clones; 85% to 90% occur once, and the top ten carry 1.1%. Each recovered donor of Cohort 3 presented with two negative PCRs, clearance, or symptom resolution. This sample was included in a study of blood T cell repertoires in COVID-19. The specimen sequenced was PBMCs or T cells enriched from blood (not recorded which). The sequence derives from a man between 25 and 39 years old who had recovered from COVID-19.

The CDR3 is CASSLPYLAGGDSGQFF. The CDR3 nucleotides are TGTGCCAGCAGCCTACCGTATCTAGCGGGAGGAGATTCTGGGCAGTTCTTC. The chain recombines TRBV5-8 with TRBJ2-1; 11 nucleotides match TRBD2. The length of the CDR3 is 17 residues. Germline V gives CDR1 SGHTS, CDR2 YDEGEE. Losses at the gene ends were 4 bases for V and 12 bases for J; bases not matched to a gene: 18.